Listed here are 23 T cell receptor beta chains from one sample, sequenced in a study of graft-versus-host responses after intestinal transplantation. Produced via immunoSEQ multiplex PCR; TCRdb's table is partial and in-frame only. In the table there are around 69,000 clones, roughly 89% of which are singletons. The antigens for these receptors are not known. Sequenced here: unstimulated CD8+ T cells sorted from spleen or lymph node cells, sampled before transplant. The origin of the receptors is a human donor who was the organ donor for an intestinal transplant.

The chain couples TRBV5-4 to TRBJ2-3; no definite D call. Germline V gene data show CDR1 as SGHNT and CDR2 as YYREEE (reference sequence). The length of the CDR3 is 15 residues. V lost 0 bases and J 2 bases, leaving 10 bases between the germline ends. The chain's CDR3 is CASSLDRRYTDTQYF. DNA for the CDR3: TGTGCCAGCAGCTTGGACAGACGCTACACAGATACGCAGTATTTT.

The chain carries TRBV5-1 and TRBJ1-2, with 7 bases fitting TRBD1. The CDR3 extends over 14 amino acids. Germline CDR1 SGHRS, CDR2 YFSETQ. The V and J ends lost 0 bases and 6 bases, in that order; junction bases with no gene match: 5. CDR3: CASSLDRGPNGYTF. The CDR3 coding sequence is TGCGCCAGCAGCTTGGACAGGGGCCCCAATGGCTACACCTTC. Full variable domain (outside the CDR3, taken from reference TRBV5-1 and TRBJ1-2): KAGVTQTPRYLIKTRGQQVTLSCSPISGHRSVSWYQQTPGQGLQFLFEYFSETQRNKGNFPGRFSGRQFSNSRSEMNVSTLELGDSALYLCASSLDRGPNGYTFGSGTRLTVV.

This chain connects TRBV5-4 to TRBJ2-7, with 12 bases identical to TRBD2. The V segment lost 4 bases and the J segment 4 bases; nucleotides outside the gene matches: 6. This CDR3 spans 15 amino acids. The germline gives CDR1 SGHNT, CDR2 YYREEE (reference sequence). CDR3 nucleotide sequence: TGTGCCAGCAGCCGACTAGCGGGGGAAATATACGAGCAGTACGTC. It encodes CASSRLAGEIYEQYV.

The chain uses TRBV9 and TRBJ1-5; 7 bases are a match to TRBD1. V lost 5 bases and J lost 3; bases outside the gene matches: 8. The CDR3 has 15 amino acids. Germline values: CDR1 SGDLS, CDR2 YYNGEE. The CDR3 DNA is TGTGCCAGCAGTAAACAGGGGTCCAACAATCAGCCCCAGCATTTT. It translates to CASSKQGSNNQPQHF.

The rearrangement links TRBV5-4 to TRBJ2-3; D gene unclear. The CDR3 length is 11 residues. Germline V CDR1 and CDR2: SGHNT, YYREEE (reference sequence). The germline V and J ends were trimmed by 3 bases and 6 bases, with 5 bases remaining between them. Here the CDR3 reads CASSYEDTQYF. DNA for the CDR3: TGTGCCAGCAGCTACGAGGATACGCAGTATTTT.

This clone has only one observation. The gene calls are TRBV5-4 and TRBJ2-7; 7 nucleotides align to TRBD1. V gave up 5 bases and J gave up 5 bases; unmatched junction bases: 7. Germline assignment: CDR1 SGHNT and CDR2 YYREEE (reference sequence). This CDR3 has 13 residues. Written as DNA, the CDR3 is TGTGCCAGCAGTTTTAAGGGGGCCCACGAGCAGTACGTC. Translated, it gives CASSFKGAHEQYV.

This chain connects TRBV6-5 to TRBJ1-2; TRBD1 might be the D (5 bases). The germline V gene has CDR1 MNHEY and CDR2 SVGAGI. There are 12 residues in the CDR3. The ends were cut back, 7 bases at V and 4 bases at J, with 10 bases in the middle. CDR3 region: CASMGGIYGYTF. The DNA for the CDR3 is TGTGCCAGCATGGGGGGAATCTATGGCTACACCTTC.

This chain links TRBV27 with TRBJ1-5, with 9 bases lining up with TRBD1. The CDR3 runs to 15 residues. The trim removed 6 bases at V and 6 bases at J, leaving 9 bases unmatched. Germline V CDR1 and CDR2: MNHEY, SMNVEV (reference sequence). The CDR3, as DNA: TGTGCCAGCAGCTGGGGACAGGGTGGACGTCAGCCCCAGCATTTT. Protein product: CASSWGQGGRQPQHF.

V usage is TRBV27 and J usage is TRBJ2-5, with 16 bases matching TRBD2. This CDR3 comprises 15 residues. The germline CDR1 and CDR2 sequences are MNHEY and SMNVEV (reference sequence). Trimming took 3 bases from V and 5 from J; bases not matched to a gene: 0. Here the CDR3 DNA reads TGTGCCAGCAGTTTGGGACTAGCGGGGGGGGAGACCCAGTACTTC. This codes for CASSLGLAGGETQYF.

DNA of the CDR3: TGTGCCAGCTCACCACCTGAGGTCCCCGGAGTTGGAAACACCATATATTTT. The encoded protein is CASSPPEVPGVGNTIYF. The chain joins TRBV18 to TRBJ1-3; D is unresolved. V dropped 0 bases and J dropped 3 bases, with 15 bases sitting between them. The CDR3 spans 17 residues. Germline V gene lookup returns CDR1 KGHSH and CDR2 LQKENI.

The CDR3 loop is CASSPYGQQETQYF. The CDR3 DNA is TGTGCCAGCAGTCCATATGGACAGCAAGAGACCCAGTACTTC. The chain uses TRBV27 and TRBJ2-5; perhaps TRBD1 as D (6 bases). This CDR3 has 14 residues. From germline, CDR1 is MNHEY and CDR2 SMNVEV (reference sequence). V was shortened by 5 bases and J by 2 bases, with 12 bases between the two germline ends.

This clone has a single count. CDR3 sequence (DNA): TGTGCCAGCAGTTTGGCAGGGGGACTTCCTGAAGCTTTCTTT. Protein product: CASSLAGGLPEAFF. The chain combines TRBV28 with TRBJ1-1; 7 nucleotides match TRBD1. After removal of 3 bases from V and 6 bases from J, the junction contained 7 bases not matched to a gene. This CDR3 spans 14 amino acids. Looked up from germline, CDR1 is MDHEN and CDR2 is SYDVKM.

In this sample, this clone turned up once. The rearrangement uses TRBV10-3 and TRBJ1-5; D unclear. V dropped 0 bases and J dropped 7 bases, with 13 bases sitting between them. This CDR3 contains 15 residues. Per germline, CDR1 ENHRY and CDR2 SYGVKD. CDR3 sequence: CAISESQRRGQPQHF. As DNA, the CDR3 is TGTGCCATCAGTGAGTCACAAAGACGCGGACAGCCCCAGCATTTT.

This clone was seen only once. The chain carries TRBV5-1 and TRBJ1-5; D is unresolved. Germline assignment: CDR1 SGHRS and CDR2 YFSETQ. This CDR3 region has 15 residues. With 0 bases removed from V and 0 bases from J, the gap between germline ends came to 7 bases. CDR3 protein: CASSLVPDSNQPQHF. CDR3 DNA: TGCGCCAGCAGCTTGGTTCCAGATAGCAATCAGCCCCAGCATTTT.

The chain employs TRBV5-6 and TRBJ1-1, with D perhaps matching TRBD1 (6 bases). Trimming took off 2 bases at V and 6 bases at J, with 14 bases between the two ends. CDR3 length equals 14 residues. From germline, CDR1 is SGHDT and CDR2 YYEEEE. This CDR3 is CASSFPGGGSEAFF. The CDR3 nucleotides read TGTGCCAGCAGCTTCCCGGGGGGGGGCTCTGAAGCTTTCTTT.

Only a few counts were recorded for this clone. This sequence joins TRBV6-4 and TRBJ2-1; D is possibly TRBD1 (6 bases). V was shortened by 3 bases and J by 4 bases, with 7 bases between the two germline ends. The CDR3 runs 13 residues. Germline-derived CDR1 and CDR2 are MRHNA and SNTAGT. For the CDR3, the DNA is TGTGCCAGCAGTGAGGGGGCGTACAATGAGCAGTTCTTC. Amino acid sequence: CASSEGAYNEQFF.

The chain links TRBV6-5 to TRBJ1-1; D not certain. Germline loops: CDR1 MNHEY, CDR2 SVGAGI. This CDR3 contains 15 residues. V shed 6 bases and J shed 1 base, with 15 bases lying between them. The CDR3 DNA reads TGTGCCAGCAGGATGGCAAGCGAGGGGAACACTGAAGCTTTCTTT. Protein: CASRMASEGNTEAFF.

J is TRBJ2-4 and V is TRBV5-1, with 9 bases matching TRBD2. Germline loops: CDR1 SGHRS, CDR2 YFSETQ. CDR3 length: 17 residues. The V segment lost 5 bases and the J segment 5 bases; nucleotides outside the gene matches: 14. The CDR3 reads CASSRRAGGREENIQYF. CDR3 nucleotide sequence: TGCGCCAGCAGTCGTCGAGCGGGGGGTAGAGAGGAAAACATTCAGTACTTC. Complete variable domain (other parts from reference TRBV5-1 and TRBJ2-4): KAGVTQTPRYLIKTRGQQVTLSCSPISGHRSVSWYQQTPGQGLQFLFEYFSETQRNKGNFPGRFSGRQFSNSRSEMNVSTLELGDSALYLCASSRRAGGREENIQYFGAGTRLSVL.

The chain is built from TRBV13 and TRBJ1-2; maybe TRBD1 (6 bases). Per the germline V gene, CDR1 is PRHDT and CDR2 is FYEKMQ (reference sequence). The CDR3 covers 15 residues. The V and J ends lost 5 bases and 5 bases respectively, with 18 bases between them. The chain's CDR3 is CASSPRTDLSYGYTF. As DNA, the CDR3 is TGTGCCAGCAGCCCGAGGACAGACCTCTCGTATGGCTACACCTTC.

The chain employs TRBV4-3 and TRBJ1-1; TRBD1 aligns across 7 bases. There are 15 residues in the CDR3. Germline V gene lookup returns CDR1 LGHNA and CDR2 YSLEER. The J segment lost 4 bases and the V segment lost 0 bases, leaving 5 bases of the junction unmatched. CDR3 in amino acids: CASSQETGEATEAFF. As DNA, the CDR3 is TGCGCCAGCAGCCAAGAAACAGGGGAGGCCACTGAAGCTTTCTTT.

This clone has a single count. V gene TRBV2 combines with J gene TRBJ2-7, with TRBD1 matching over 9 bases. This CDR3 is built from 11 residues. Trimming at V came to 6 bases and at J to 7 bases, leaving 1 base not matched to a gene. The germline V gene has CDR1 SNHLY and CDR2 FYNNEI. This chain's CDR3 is CASRDRGEQYV. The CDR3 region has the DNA TGTGCCAGCAGGGACAGGGGAGAGCAGTACGTC.

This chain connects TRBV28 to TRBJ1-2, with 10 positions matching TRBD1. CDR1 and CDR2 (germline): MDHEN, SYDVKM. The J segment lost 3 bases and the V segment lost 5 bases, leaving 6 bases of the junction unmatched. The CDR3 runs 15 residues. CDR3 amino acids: CASSPTGTGDYGYTF. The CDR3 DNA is TGTGCCAGCAGTCCCACCGGGACAGGGGACTATGGCTACACCTTC.

The CDR3 is CASSLVRRAANTEAFF. CDR3 nucleotide sequence: TGCGCCAGCAGCTTGGTTCGCAGGGCTGCAAACACTGAAGCTTTCTTT. J is TRBJ1-1 and V is TRBV5-1; D perhaps matches TRBD1 (5 bases). Germline V gene lookup returns CDR1 SGHRS and CDR2 YFSETQ. V lost 0 bases to trimming and J lost 2 bases, with 14 bases between them. This CDR3 comprises 16 residues.